Listed below are T cell receptor beta chains from one sample, sequenced in a study of neoadjuvant anti-PD-1 for oral cavity cancer. Sequencing was performed with immunoSEQ multiplex PCR; in TCRdb, only in-frame clones are kept and a portion is missing. This table has around 17,000 clones, 50% to 75% appearing once. The source was PBMCs, collected before nivolumab (anti-PD-1) treatment. The receptors stem from a person aged 40-85 years with oral cavity squamous cell carcinoma. The CDR3 runs from the conserved cysteine through the conserved F or W. The D gene is left open where the match is weak. Only some rows state a clone size, as once, few, many or a class for expanded clones.

V: TRBV5-8
size: NA
J: TRBJ1-5
D: NA
DNA: TGTGCCAGCAGTCATGAACAGAATCAGCCCCAGCATTTT
CDR3: CASSHEQNQPQHF

V: TRBV4-2
size: NA
J: TRBJ2-1
D: TRBD1
DNA: TGTGCCAGCAGCCAGATAGGGGACAGGGCCTACAATGAGCAGTTCTTC
CDR3: CASSQIGDRAYNEQFF

V: TRBV6-5
size: NA
J: TRBJ1-5
D: NA
DNA: TGTGCCAGCAGTTCTGGTAGACAGAATAGCAATCAGCCCCAGCATTTT
CDR3: CASSSGRQNSNQPQHF

V: TRBV6-5
size: NA
J: TRBJ1-3
D: NA
DNA: TGTGCCAGCAGTTACTCGACATATTCAGGAAACACCATATATTTT
CDR3: CASSYSTYSGNTIYF

V: TRBV19
size: few
J: TRBJ2-7
D: NA
DNA: TGTGCCAGTAGTCAGGAGCGGCAGCAGTACTTC
CDR3: CASSQERQQYF

V: TRBV2
size: NA
J: TRBJ1-1
D: NA
DNA: TGTGCCAGCAGGTTACAGGGAATCACTGAAGCTTTCTTT
CDR3: CASRLQGITEAFF

V: TRBV5-6
size: NA
J: TRBJ2-1
D: TRBD1
DNA: TGTGCCAGCAGCTTACTGGACAGGGTTTGGGAGCAGTTCTTC
CDR3: CASSLLDRVWEQFF

V: TRBV9
size: NA
J: TRBJ1-1
D: TRBD1
DNA: TGTGCCAGCAGCGCCGCACCGGGACAGGGCGGCACTGAAGCTTTCTTT
CDR3: CASSAAPGQGGTEAFF

V: TRBV19
size: NA
J: TRBJ2-1
D: NA
DNA: TGTGCCAGTAGTATAATGGCAGGGGACCAACTCAATGAGCAGTTCTTC
CDR3: CASSIMAGDQLNEQFF

V: TRBV6-1
size: few
J: TRBJ1-1
D: NA
DNA: TGTGCCAGCAGTGAACGGGTTCTGAACACTGAAGCTTTCTTT
CDR3: CASSERVLNTEAFF

V: TRBV27
size: NA
J: TRBJ2-7
D: TRBD1
DNA: TGTGCCAGCAGTCAAGCTCAGGGGACAGGGTCGCGCAGCTCCTACGAGCAGTACTTC
CDR3: CASSQAQGTGSRSSYEQYF

V: TRBV27
size: NA
J: TRBJ1-2
D: TRBD1
DNA: TGTGCCAGCAGTCAAGGGCCGGGACAGGGATATGGCTACACCTTC
CDR3: CASSQGPGQGYGYTF

V: TRBV6-5
size: NA
J: TRBJ1-1
D: NA
DNA: TGTGCCAGCAGTTACGACAGGAGGTTGAGCACTGAAGCTTTCTTT
CDR3: CASSYDRRLSTEAFF

V: TRBV29-1
size: NA
J: TRBJ2-1
D: NA
DNA: TGCAGCGTTGGAGTGACCAACCAAATGGATGAGCAGTTCTTC
CDR3: CSVGVTNQMDEQFF

V: TRBV27
size: NA
J: TRBJ1-1
D: TRBD1
DNA: TGTGCCAGCAGTCCCGGACAGGGGATCGAAGCTTTCTTT
CDR3: CASSPGQGIEAFF

V: TRBV10-2
size: NA
J: TRBJ2-7
D: TRBD2
DNA: TGCGCCAGCAGTGAGGGGGGACTAGCGGGATCAGACGAGCAGTACTTC
CDR3: CASSEGGLAGSDEQYF

V: TRBV5-1
size: few
J: TRBJ2-7
D: TRBD2
DNA: TGCGCCAGCAGACCCCGGGAGGAGTCCGAGGCCGAGCAGTACTTC
CDR3: CASRPREESEAEQYF

V: TRBV6-1
size: NA
J: TRBJ2-1
D: TRBD2
DNA: TGTGCCAGCAGTCGGACTAGCGGGAGTGCTTACGAGCAGTTCTTC
CDR3: CASSRTSGSAYEQFF

V: TRBV11-2
size: NA
J: TRBJ2-2
D: TRBD1
DNA: TGTGCCAGCAGCCGGGACAGGGCGGCCGGGGAGCTGTTTTTT
CDR3: CASSRDRAAGELFF

V: TRBV10-3
size: NA
J: TRBJ2-1
D: TRBD2
DNA: TGTGCCATCAGTGAGGGGGCCAGCGGGAGGAATGAGCAGTTCTTC
CDR3: CAISEGASGRNEQFF

V: TRBV30
size: NA
J: TRBJ2-5
D: NA
DNA: TGTGCCTGGGGAGGGGCCCCCCAAGAGACCCAGTACTTC
CDR3: CAWGGAPQETQYF

V: TRBV4-1
size: few
J: TRBJ1-1
D: TRBD1
DNA: TGCGCCAGCAGCCAAGAGGGAGCAGGGGGGACTGAAGCTTTCTTT
CDR3: CASSQEGAGGTEAFF

V: TRBV13
size: NA
J: TRBJ2-3
D: TRBD1
DNA: TGTGCCAGCAGCTTCCCCAGGGGGCAGGATACAGATACGCAGTATTTT
CDR3: CASSFPRGQDTDTQYF

V: TRBV11-2
size: NA
J: TRBJ2-5
D: TRBD2
DNA: TGTGCCAGCAGCTTAGCGGGAGGGCCAACTGGGACCCAGTACTTC
CDR3: CASSLAGGPTGTQYF

V: TRBV9
size: NA
J: TRBJ1-2
D: NA
DNA: TGTGCCAGCAGCCTCGACAGAGCCTATGGCTACACCTTC
CDR3: CASSLDRAYGYTF

V: TRBV7-6
size: NA
J: TRBJ2-7
D: TRBD2
DNA: TGTGCCAGCAGCTCCGGGGGGGATGAGCAGTACTTC
CDR3: CASSSGGDEQYF

V: TRBV7-9
size: NA
J: TRBJ1-2
D: TRBD1
DNA: TGTGCCAGCAGCCAGGACAGGGAGGCGAACTATGGCTACACCTTC
CDR3: CASSQDREANYGYTF

V: TRBV9
size: few
J: TRBJ2-1
D: NA
DNA: TGTGCCAGCAGCGTAGACCCCACTTTTAACACCTACAATGAGCAGTTCTTC
CDR3: CASSVDPTFNTYNEQFF

V: TRBV21-1
size: few
J: TRBJ2-3
D: NA
DNA: TGTGCCAGCAGCCAGAGACCGGGACTAGCGGGAGCTATTAGCACAGATACGCAGTATTTT
CDR3: CASSQRPGLAGAISTDTQYF

V: TRBV11-2
size: NA
J: TRBJ1-1
D: NA
DNA: TGTGCCAGCAGTTCTGATACACCTTTGAACACTGAAGCTTTCTTT
CDR3: CASSSDTPLNTEAFF

V: TRBV9
size: NA
J: TRBJ2-2
D: NA
DNA: TGTGCCAGCAGCGGCAGCGTGAACACCGGGGAGCTGTTTTTT
CDR3: CASSGSVNTGELFF

V: TRBV10-2
size: few
J: TRBJ2-7
D: NA
DNA: TGCGCCAGCAGTGAGCAGCGGCCCTACGAGCAGTACTTC
CDR3: CASSEQRPYEQYF

V: TRBV5-4
size: NA
J: TRBJ1-3
D: TRBD1
DNA: TGTGCCAGCAGCTTTGACAGGGGGCCTGGAAACACCATATATTTT
CDR3: CASSFDRGPGNTIYF

V: TRBV25-1
size: few
J: TRBJ2-2
D: TRBD2
DNA: TGTGCCAGCAGCGTAGCGGGCCGCGGGGAGCTGTTTTTT
CDR3: CASSVAGRGELFF

V: TRBV19
size: few
J: TRBJ2-6
D: NA
DNA: TGTGCCAGTAGCGTGGAAGGGGCCAACGTCCTGACTTTC
CDR3: CASSVEGANVLTF

V: TRBV2
size: few
J: TRBJ2-7
D: NA
DNA: TGTGCCAGCAGCCGAGATGGAGAGCAGTACTTC
CDR3: CASSRDGEQYF

V: TRBV6-1
size: NA
J: TRBJ1-4
D: TRBD1
DNA: TGTGCCAGCAGGGAACTCGGACAGGGCGGAGAAAAACTGTTTTTT
CDR3: CASRELGQGGEKLFF

V: TRBV19
size: few
J: TRBJ2-1
D: NA
DNA: TGTGCCAGTAGTATAAAAGCCGACTACAATGAGCAGTTCTTC
CDR3: CASSIKADYNEQFF

V: TRBV2
size: NA
J: TRBJ1-5
D: NA
DNA: TGTGCCAGCAGTGTAGATAATAGCAATCAGCCCCAGCATTTT
CDR3: CASSVDNSNQPQHF

V: TRBV6-4
size: NA
J: TRBJ2-3
D: TRBD2
DNA: TGTGCCAGCTCTGGGACTAGCGGGAGAAATACGCAGTATTTT
CDR3: CASSGTSGRNTQYF

V: TRBV7-9
size: NA
J: TRBJ2-1
D: TRBD2
DNA: TGTGCCAGCAGCTTAGGGGAGACTAGCGTAGGGGAGCAGTTCTTC
CDR3: CASSLGETSVGEQFF

V: TRBV5-4
size: NA
J: TRBJ2-7
D: NA
DNA: TGTGCCAGCAGAATACAAGGGGACTCCTACGAGCAGTACTTC
CDR3: CASRIQGDSYEQYF

V: TRBV6-1
size: NA
J: TRBJ2-1
D: NA
DNA: TGTGCCAACGAGGAACAGGGACATGAGCAGTTCTTC
CDR3: CANEEQGHEQFF

V: TRBV6-4
size: NA
J: TRBJ1-1
D: NA
DNA: TGTGCCAGCAGTTCAGGGTTGGGGGGCACTGAAGCTTTCTTT
CDR3: CASSSGLGGTEAFF

V: TRBV5-5
size: few
J: TRBJ2-6
D: TRBD2
DNA: TGTGCCAGCAGCCTCTGGGAGGGTGGGGCCAACGTCCTGACTTTC
CDR3: CASSLWEGGANVLTF

V: TRBV29-1
size: NA
J: TRBJ2-1
D: TRBD2
DNA: TGCAGCTCAACAGCCACGGGACTAGCGGGATGGGGCGGGGTCAATGAGCAGTTCTTC
CDR3: CSSTATGLAGWGGVNEQFF

V: TRBV7-6
size: NA
J: TRBJ2-1
D: NA
DNA: TGTGCCAGCAGCTTAGCGCAGGAGCGGGTTCATGAGCAGTTCTTC
CDR3: CASSLAQERVHEQFF

V: TRBV7-3
size: once
J: TRBJ2-1
D: TRBD1
DNA: TGTGCCAGCAGCCCGAGTAGACAGGGTGGCAATGAGCAGTTCTTC
CDR3: CASSPSRQGGNEQFF

V: TRBV6-1
size: NA
J: TRBJ2-2
D: NA
DNA: TGTGCCAGCAGTGGAGTCGGGGAGCTGTTTTTT
CDR3: CASSGVGELFF

V: TRBV2
size: NA
J: TRBJ2-1
D: NA
DNA: TGTGCCAGCAGTTTGACTCCCGGGACTCCCCCCGATGAGCAGTTCTTC
CDR3: CASSLTPGTPPDEQFF

V: TRBV2
size: NA
J: TRBJ2-1
D: TRBD1
DNA: TGTGCCAGCAGGGGACAGGGATATGAGCAGTTCTTC
CDR3: CASRGQGYEQFF